The 26 T cell receptor beta chains below were found in one sample sequenced in a study of CD8+CD57+ T cells in acquired aplastic anemia. It was genomic DNA that served as the template for profiling TCR beta VDJ and CDR3. TCRdb processed the reads anew with MiXCR; each CDR3 protein has one entry. The sample consists of 300,000 or so distinct CDR3 sequences, roughly three fifths of them appearing once. Sample: sorted CD4+, CD8+, or CD8+CD57+ T cells (not recorded which) from PBMCs. The receptor set was obtained from a human donor with severe aplastic anemia or a healthy control (not recorded which).

This clonotype has a handful of counts. The chain employs TRBV7-9 and TRBJ1-4; D unclear. V dropped 2 bases and J dropped 7 bases, with 11 bases sitting between them. Germline values: CDR1 SEHNR, CDR2 FQNEAQ (reference sequence). This CDR3 region has 14 residues. The CDR3 nucleotides read TGTGCCAGCAGCTTAAGTGAGGGTTCTGAAAAACTGTTTTTT. It is translated as CASSLSEGSEKLFF.

The chain is built from TRBV2 and TRBJ2-1, with 11 bases that match TRBD1. Germline CDR1 SNHLY, CDR2 FYNNEI. V lost 4 bases, J lost 5 bases, and 4 bases stayed unmatched. This CDR3 contains 15 residues. The CDR3 here is CASSGGQGVDNEQFF. CDR3 in DNA: TGTGCCAGCAGTGGGGGACAGGGGGTGGACAATGAGCAGTTCTTC.

The chain carries TRBV7-2 and TRBJ1-1; no clear D gene. V was clipped by 1 base and J by 0 bases, with 9 bases between them. CDR3 length: 15 amino acids. Germline V gene data show CDR1 as SGHTA and CDR2 as FQGNSA. The CDR3 sequence: CASSLGAVLNTEAFF. CDR3 DNA sequence: TGTGCCAGCAGCTTAGGGGCAGTCCTGAACACTGAAGCTTTCTTT.

CDR3 residues: CSARPPGGSSEQYF. The CDR3, as DNA: TGCAGTGCTAGACCCCCGGGCGGGAGCAGCGAGCAGTACTTC. This chain links TRBV20-1 with TRBJ2-7; the match to TRBD2 covers 7 bases. CDR1 DFQATT and CDR2 SNEGSKA come from the germline V gene (reference sequence). The CDR3 is 14 residues long. With V trimmed by 2 bases and J by 6 bases, 10 bases remained unmatched.

This clonotype was picked up many times. The rearrangement joins TRBV6-1 to TRBJ1-2; a weak D match, TRBD1 (6 bases). The germline V gene encodes CDR1 MNHNS and CDR2 SASEGT. The CDR3 is made up of 15 amino acids. Trimming took off 3 bases at V and 7 bases at J, with 18 bases between the two ends. The chain's CDR3 is CASSEGVRGTRGYTF. CDR3 DNA: TGTGCCAGCAGTGAGGGTGTCAGGGGCACGCGTGGCTACACCTTC.

This clonotype was seen many times. The chain uses TRBV20-1 and TRBJ1-6, with D perhaps TRBD1 (5 bases). Germline V CDR1 and CDR2: DFQATT, SNEGSKA (reference sequence). V was trimmed by 3 bases and J by 7 bases, leaving 13 bases between them. The CDR3 runs 14 residues. The CDR3 sequence is CSASDSLDNSPLHF. The CDR3, as DNA: TGCAGTGCTAGTGACAGCCTGGACAATTCACCCCTCCACTTT.

The chain carries TRBV30 and TRBJ1-1, with D possibly TRBD1 on 6 matching bases. V lost 2 bases and J lost 1, with 14 bases in between. Germline CDR1 reads GTSNPN; CDR2 reads SVGIG (reference sequence). CDR3 size: 15 residues. The CDR3 DNA reads TGTGCCTGGAGTAGGGTGGGGGCGGAGAACACTGAAGCTTTCTTT. This translates into CAWSRVGAENTEAFF.

This chain connects TRBV5-5 to TRBJ1-1, with 8 bases aligning to TRBD1. The CDR3 is made up of 15 amino acids. J gave up 2 bases and V 4 bases, and 7 bases lay outside the gene matches. Germline V gene data show CDR1 as SGHKS and CDR2 as YYEKEE (reference sequence). The DNA for the CDR3 is TGTGCCAGCAGCCAGAGGACAGGGCCCAACACTGAAGCTTTCTTT. Protein sequence: CASSQRTGPNTEAFF.

The J gene is TRBJ1-6, the V gene TRBV5-1; D is uncertain. From germline, CDR1 is SGHRS and CDR2 YFSETQ. Trimming removed 0 bases at V and 5 bases at J, with 18 bases between. CDR3 length: 18 residues. The CDR3 spells CASSLEGRTNPDNSPLHF. CDR3 sequence (DNA): TGCGCCAGCAGCTTGGAGGGCAGAACGAACCCGGATAATTCACCCCTCCACTTT.

This clonotype was seen at least ten times. V and J are TRBV9 and TRBJ2-5; TRBD2 matches 7 bases. This CDR3 is built from 16 residues. With V trimmed by 3 bases and J by 3 bases, 11 bases remained unmatched. Germline CDR1 reads SGDLS; CDR2 reads YYNGEE. The CDR3: CASSANSGVHEETQYF. CDR3 in DNA: TGTGCCAGCAGCGCCAACAGCGGGGTCCACGAAGAGACCCAGTACTTC.

The chain has TRBV20-1 and TRBJ1-1; 8 positions match TRBD1. Trimming removed 6 bases from V and 6 bases from J; junction bases left unmatched: 9. The CDR3 sequence is 13 residues long. Germline V gives CDR1 DFQATT, CDR2 SNEGSKA (reference sequence). The CDR3 here is CSAPTGESAEAFF. The CDR3 region has the DNA TGCAGTGCCCCGACAGGGGAGTCGGCTGAAGCTTTCTTT.

The chain employs TRBV10-3 and TRBJ1-1; TRBD1 aligns across 9 bases. The CDR3 is 14 amino acids. Germline V gene data show CDR1 as ENHRY and CDR2 as SYGVKD. V dropped 10 bases and J dropped 1; count of bases not matched to a gene: 7. In DNA form, the CDR3 reads TGTGCCACCTCCTGGACAGGGGAGAACACTGAAGCTTTCTTT. It is translated as CATSWTGENTEAFF.

The chain has TRBV7-9 and TRBJ1-4, with D possibly being TRBD1 (5 bases). This CDR3 spans 15 amino acids. Trimming shortened V by 5 bases and J by 4 bases, and 14 bases separated the two germline ends. CDR1 and CDR2 from the germline V gene are SEHNR and FQNEAQ (reference sequence). The CDR3: CASSARQSYNEKLFF. Written as DNA, the CDR3 is TGTGCCAGCAGCGCCCGACAGTCTTATAATGAAAAACTGTTTTTT.

The table lists this clonotype with many counts. Here the CDR3 DNA reads TGTGCCAGCAGCTTAGCGGGGGAAATCTACAATGAGCAGTTCTTC. This encodes CASSLAGEIYNEQFF. V and J are TRBV7-3 and TRBJ2-1; 7 positions match TRBD2. The CDR3 covers 15 residues. Germline V gene data show CDR1 as SGHTA and CDR2 as FQGTGA. The ends lost 2 bases at V and 3 bases at J; junction bases unmatched: 4.

This clonotype showed up just a few times. The chain couples TRBV5-8 to TRBJ1-1; possible D gene TRBD1, 5 bases. Germline-derived CDR1 and CDR2 are SGHTS and YDEGEE. V lost 4 bases, J lost 3 bases, and 13 bases lay in between. This CDR3 has 14 amino acids. The CDR3 loop reads CASSPRGSDTEAFF. The CDR3 DNA reads TGTGCCAGCAGCCCTCGGGGGAGTGACACTGAAGCTTTCTTT.

This clonotype was detected ten times or more. The chain uses TRBV6-5 and TRBJ1-2; D remains unclear. The germline CDR1 and CDR2 sequences are MNHEY and SVGAGI. With 5 bases removed from V and 4 bases from J, the gap between germline ends came to 5 bases. The CDR3 contains 11 residues. The CDR3 coding sequence is TGTGCCAGCAGTGGTGCCTATGGCTACACCTTC. Its protein is CASSGAYGYTF.

There are a few counts of this clonotype. The V gene is TRBV7-6, the J gene TRBJ1-2; tentative D call: TRBD1 (6 bases). Germline V gene lookup returns CDR1 SGHVS and CDR2 FNYEAQ. The CDR3 is 12 amino acids. V lost 4 bases to trimming and J lost 7 bases, with 10 bases between them. The CDR3 reads CASSSQGSGYTF. The DNA for the CDR3 is TGTGCCAGCAGCTCTCAGGGGAGTGGCTACACCTTC.

This clonotype occurred many times. The J gene is TRBJ2-7, the V gene TRBV12-3 or TRBV12-4; D gene unclear. Trimming shortened V by 5 bases and J by 8 bases, and 13 bases separated the two germline ends. The CDR3 contains 12 residues. The CDR3 DNA reads as TGTGCCAGCAGTCCGGTTCCCGATAAGCAGTACTTC. Its protein is CASSPVPDKQYF.

The J gene is TRBJ2-7, the V gene TRBV5-1; D perhaps matches TRBD1 (6 bases). The CDR3 contains 14 residues. The germline gives CDR1 SGHRS, CDR2 YFSETQ. V lost 4 bases and J 3 bases, leaving 14 bases between the germline ends. Here the CDR3 DNA reads TGCGCCAGCAGCCCTGTGGGGGCCGTCTACGAGCAGTACTTC. Translation gives CASSPVGAVYEQYF.

This clonotype was found a few times. This chain uses TRBV7-9 with TRBJ2-5; the match to TRBD2 covers 9 bases. The junction had 6 bases not matched to a gene; V was cut back by 3 bases and J by 1 base. Germline CDR1 and CDR2: SEHNR and FQNEAQ (reference sequence). This CDR3 contains 16 residues. CDR3 DNA sequence: TGTGCCAGCAGCTTGCCGGCTAGCGGGATCCAAGAGACCCAGTACTTC. Translated: CASSLPASGIQETQYF.

There are many counts of this clonotype. The chain carries TRBV13 and TRBJ1-3; D uncertain. The CDR3 consists of 14 residues. Germline V gene sequence: CDR1 PRHDT, CDR2 FYEKMQ (reference sequence). The V gene lost 5 bases and the J gene lost 2 bases, with 10 bases spanning the gap. The DNA for the CDR3 is TGTGCCAGCAGCCCCTCGGGCCCTGGAAACACCATATATTTT. Its translation: CASSPSGPGNTIYF.

Points on this clonotype: Given a much more abundant clone one base away, this may be a read error. The gene calls are TRBV6-1 and TRBJ1-1; 9 bases align to TRBD1. J lost 5 bases, V lost 7 bases, and 5 bases had no gene match. The CDR3 is 13 amino acids. Germline V CDR1 and CDR2: MNHNS, SASEGT. In nucleotides, the CDR3 is TGTGCCAGCACGGACAGGGGTGGGACTGAAGCTTTCTTT. This sequence encodes CASTDRGGTEAFF.

The chain uses TRBV6-5 and TRBJ2-7; D is unresolved. V lost 0 bases, J lost 0 bases, and 9 bases lay in between. CDR3 size: 15 residues. Germline loops: CDR1 MNHEY, CDR2 SVGAGI. CDR3 nucleotides: TGTGCCAGCAGTTACTCTTCGCCAGTCTCCTACGAGCAGTACTTC. This codes for CASSYSSPVSYEQYF.

This clonotype has a count of ten or more. CDR3 region: CASSPLQRGQETQYF. The CDR3 coding sequence is TGTGCCAGCAGCCCACTCCAAAGGGGGCAAGAGACCCAGTACTTC. The chain links TRBV14 to TRBJ2-5; tentative D call: TRBD1 (6 bases). The CDR3 loop spans 15 amino acids. Germline V gene sequence: CDR1 SGHDN, CDR2 FVKESK. V lost 4 bases, J lost 2 bases, and 14 bases lay in between.

This clonotype was seen only once. The chain is built from TRBV5-1 and TRBJ1-6; TRBD1 agrees at 7 bases. Germline CDR1 SGHRS, CDR2 YFSETQ. CDR3 length equals 14 residues. Germline trimming cut 4 bases from V and 7 bases from J; bases unmatched to any gene: 5. CDR3 sequence (DNA): TGCGCCAGCAGCATTGGGACAGAGAATTCACCCCTCCACTTT. Amino acids: CASSIGTENSPLHF.

The genes are TRBV24-1 and TRBJ2-7; 10 nucleotides line up with TRBD1. Germline V gene data show CDR1 as KGHDR and CDR2 as SFDVKD. The CDR3 spans 19 residues. V shed 8 bases and J 1 base; nucleotides not matched to a gene: 19. CDR3 amino acids: CATNDRGPYLTRHSYEQYF. In DNA form, the CDR3 reads TGTGCCACCAACGACAGGGGGCCTTATCTCACCCGCCATTCCTACGAGCAGTACTTC.